This paragraph covers one T cell receptor beta chain sequence. Its target is not known. Measured with immunoSEQ multiplex PCR; TCRdb has only the in-frame clones, and not every one. The data contain nearly 200,000 clones, roughly 92% of them singletons. The source of the sample is a study of T cell responses to AZD1222 COVID-19 vaccine. Overall study findings and caveats: CD4 TCRs associated with vaccination spanned spike, dominating at 160-218 and 743-854. Most donors were white British, females outnumbered males, and clonal diversity was possibly underestimated. Spike-specific TCR repertoires showed rising breadth and depth after two AZD1222 doses.

Looked up from germline, CDR1 is SNHLY and CDR2 is FYNNEI. The CDR3 is 12 amino acids. V was pared by 6 bases and J by 5 bases, with 10 bases between. This material consisted of peripheral blood, taken 28 days after the second AZD1222 dose. The chain uses TRBV2 and TRBJ1-2; the D gene is possibly TRBD1 (5 bases). The TCR was taken from an adult who received the AZD1222 COVID-19 vaccine. CDR3 residues: CASRGDLYGYTF. The CDR3 coding sequence is TGTGCCAGCAGAGGGGATCTATATGGCTACACCTTC.